The 8 T cell receptor beta chains presented below share a single source sample, sequenced in a study of shared clonotypes between healthy human individuals. Repertoires were generated with immunoSEQ multiplex PCR, while TCRdb's copy carries only in-frame clones and drops some. The table has about 980,000 clones, around three quarters seen once. The sequenced sample was memory CD4+ T cells sorted from blood. As for subset: CD45RA-negative fraction. The receptors were gathered from a man between 18 and 29 years old in good health.

The CDR3 loop reads CASSVLRNPATNEKLFF. CDR3 DNA sequence: TGTGCCAGCAGTGTTCTCCGTAATCCCGCAACTAATGAAAAACTGTTTTTT. The V call is TRBV6-1, the J call TRBJ1-4; the D is unclear. Germline V CDR1 and CDR2: MNHNS, SASEGT. The CDR3 length is 17 residues. V lost 4 bases and J 0 bases, leaving 15 bases between the germline ends.

The chain joins TRBV14 to TRBJ1-1; no firm D call. The CDR3 has 14 amino acids. V dropped 1 base and J dropped 5 bases, with 11 bases sitting between them. Per the germline V gene, CDR1 is SGHDN and CDR2 is FVKESK. This CDR3 reads CASSQVAGRTEAFF. CDR3 DNA: TGTGCCAGCAGCCAAGTTGCGGGAAGAACTGAAGCTTTCTTT.

The chain couples TRBV9 to TRBJ1-1; D is uncertain. V was clipped by 4 bases and J by 1 base, with 8 bases between them. CDR1 is SGDLS and CDR2 is YYNGEE in the germline V gene. The CDR3 spans 13 residues. The CDR3 loop is CASSTRWNTEAFF. The DNA for the CDR3 is TGTGCCAGCAGCACCCGGTGGAACACTGAAGCTTTCTTT.

The chain links TRBV11-2 to TRBJ2-7; D is unclear. Trimming stripped 5 bases from V and 3 bases from J, with 8 bases between. This CDR3 spans 12 amino acids. Looked up from germline, CDR1 is SGHAT and CDR2 is FQNNGV. The CDR3 spells CASSIDGYEQYF. CDR3 DNA sequence: TGTGCCAGCAGCATCGACGGCTACGAGCAGTACTTC.

As for this clone: At the DNA level, this CDR3 is encoded by other sequences in the same sample as well. The chain recombines TRBV29-1 with TRBJ2-7, with D unclear. This CDR3 is 13 amino acids long. The germline V gene encodes CDR1 SQVTM and CDR2 ANQGSEA. Trimming took off 1 base at V and 3 bases at J, with 10 bases between the two ends. CDR3 DNA: TGCAGCGTTGAAGGGACGGCTAACTACGAGCAGTACTTC. Its translation is CSVEGTANYEQYF.

The J gene is TRBJ1-2, the V gene TRBV7-9; tentative D call: TRBD1 (6 bases). Per the germline V gene, CDR1 is SEHNR and CDR2 is FQNEAQ (reference sequence). The CDR3 has 15 amino acids. V lost 5 bases, J lost 5 bases, and 18 bases lay in between. CDR3 region: CASSKQGSQWYGYTF. In nucleotides, the CDR3 is TGTGCCAGCAGCAAACAGGGATCTCAATGGTATGGCTACACCTTC.

This sequence joins TRBV7-8 and TRBJ1-1; D remains ambiguous. This CDR3 region has 12 residues. Germline-derived CDR1 and CDR2 are SGHVS and FQNEAQ. Between the trimmed V and J ends, which lost 1 base and 3 bases, there was a span of 3 bases. CDR3 region: CASSLDHTEAFF. CDR3 DNA: TGTGCCAGCAGCTTAGATCACACTGAAGCTTTCTTT. Based on the CDR3 plus reference TRBV7-8 and TRBJ1-1, the full variable domain is GAGVSQSPRYKVAKRGQDVALRCDPISGHVSLFWYQQALGQGPEFLTYFQNEAQLDKSGLPSDRFFAERPEGSVSTLKIQRTQQEDSAVYLCASSLDHTEAFFGQGTRLTVV.

As to this clone: Sequence at one end of the junction differs from germline and may be a read error. The V gene is TRBV28, the J gene TRBJ2-7; the match to TRBD1 covers 10 bases. CDR1 and CDR2 (germline): MDHEN, SYDVKM. The CDR3 has 14 residues. CDR3 in DNA: TGTGCCAGCAATTTAAGGGGACAGGGGCCCGAGCAGTACTTC. The encoded protein is CASNLRGQGPEQYF.